This is a list of T cell receptor beta chains from one sample in a study of shared T cell receptors in the human thymus. Generated by immunoSEQ multiplex PCR, the TCRdb table keeps only in-frame clones and is missing some. The data contain almost 550,000 clones, about 84% of them singletons. This sample also belongs to another study, concerning human thymus T cells.

The specimen sequenced was thymocytes. These TCRs come from a boy in the first two years of life with a congenital heart defect. Each CDR3 is given with its conserved first and last residue. The order of the fields is D gene, J gene, V gene, clone size, CDR3 DNA, CDR3 protein. A D gene is named only where the DNA matches it firmly. Clone size is not always given. Where it is, it says once, few, many or a class for expanded clones.

TRBD2 TRBJ2-1 TRBV5-6 . TGTGCCAGCAGCCCATCTCGACTAGCGGGAGGCAGGGACAATGAGCAGTTCTTC CASSPSRLAGGRDNEQFF
TRBD1 TRBJ2-7 TRBV7-6 . TGTGCCAGCAGCTTAGGACAGGGGGCTGGGCGGGGGCCTGGCTACGAGCAGTACTTC CASSLGQGAGRGPGYEQYF
TRBD2 TRBJ2-7 TRBV6-1 few TGTGCCAGCAGTGCCGGGACTAGCGGGAGTAGGTACGAGCAGTACTTC CASSAGTSGSRYEQYF
. TRBJ2-3 TRBV30 . TGTGCCTGGAGTGTAATACAGCACACAGATACGCAGTATTTT CAWSVIQHTDTQYF
. TRBJ2-1 TRBV21-1 . TGTGCCAGCCGGGGTCGGGGGGGCAATGAGCAGTTCTTC CASRGRGGNEQFF
. TRBJ2-2 TRBV4-1 . TGCGCCAGCAGCCACTTGTCCCTAGCGACCGGGGAGCTGTTTTTT CASSHLSLATGELFF
TRBD1 TRBJ1-2 TRBV11-2 . TGTGCCAGCAGCTTAGGCAGGGGGCGCTACGCTGGTCGCTATGGCTACACCTTC CASSLGRGRYAGRYGYTF
TRBD2 TRBJ2-3 TRBV6-1 . TGTGCCAGCAGTACCGATTCAGGCGGGAGGAATACGCAGTATTTT CASSTDSGGRNTQYF
TRBD2 TRBJ2-7 TRBV7-8 . TGTGCCAGCAGCTTAGTGGGGACTAGCGGGGCCTACGAGCAGTACTTC CASSLVGTSGAYEQYF
TRBD1 TRBJ1-4 TRBV28 . TGTGCCAGCAGCCACCCTGGGACAGGGGATGAAAAACTGTTTTTT CASSHPGTGDEKLFF
. TRBJ1-4 TRBV7-9 . TGTGCCAGCAGCTTTAATGGCCGGGATGAAAAACTGTTTTTT CASSFNGRDEKLFF
TRBD2 TRBJ2-7 TRBV4-2 . TGTGCCAGCAGCCAAGATCGGCTAGCGGAATCCTACGAGCAGTACTTC CASSQDRLAESYEQYF
. TRBJ2-5 TRBV5-4 . TGTGCCAGCAGCTTGGGGCGGCAGCTACTGGAGACCCAGTACTTC CASSLGRQLLETQYF
. TRBJ2-3 TRBV5-1 . TGCGCCAGCAGCTCGCGAGGAGATACGCAGTATTTT CASSSRGDTQYF
TRBD1 TRBJ1-4 TRBV5-1 . TGCGCCAGCCGCTCACCAGGGGGCCCCGCAACTAATGAAAAACTGTTTTTT CASRSPGGPATNEKLFF
. TRBJ1-1 TRBV5-6 . TGTGCCAGCAGCTCCGCGGGGGGGGTGTGGGGCACTGAAGCTTTCTTT CASSSAGGVWGTEAFF
TRBD1 TRBJ2-3 TRBV4-3 . TGCGCCAGCAGCCAAGCCCTACTAAGGACAGGGGGCACAGATACGCAGTATTTT CASSQALLRTGGTDTQYF
TRBD2 TRBJ2-5 TRBV25-1 once TGTGCCAGCAGGGGGTTAGGACTAGCGGGAGGTGGACAAGAGACCCAGTACTTC CASRGLGLAGGGQETQYF
. TRBJ2-7 TRBV10-3 . TGTGCCATCAGTCAAGCGGGTTCCTACGAGCAGTACTTC CAISQAGSYEQYF
TRBD1 TRBJ2-2 TRBV5-1 . TGCGCCAGCAGCACGGTGGACAGGGCTACCGGGGAGCTGTTTTTT CASSTVDRATGELFF
. TRBJ2-7 TRBV11-3 . TGTGCCAGCAGCCCTCGGCGGGACAGCGCAGGCGAGCAGTACTTC CASSPRRDSAGEQYF
TRBD2 TRBJ2-1 TRBV27 . TGTGCCAGCAGTCCTGGAACTACACTCGGACTAGCGGGAGTAGGTTCCTACAATGAGCAGTTCTTC CASSPGTTLGLAGVGSYNEQFF
TRBD1 TRBJ1-1 TRBV7-9 few TGTGCCAGCAGCTCGGACAGGGATTTAAAGACTGAAGCTTTCTTT CASSSDRDLKTEAFF
. TRBJ2-5 TRBV5-1 . TGCGCCAGCGGGGCCTCTCCGGTACGGGAGACCCAGTACTTC CASGASPVRETQYF
TRBD2 TRBJ2-1 TRBV10-3 . TGTGCCATCAGTGAGATGACTAGCGGGAGGGCCTGGGGATACAATGAGCAGTTCTTC CAISEMTSGRAWGYNEQFF
. TRBJ2-5 TRBV10-2 once TGCGCCAGCAGTAAGCGGGCGGAGACCCAGTACTTC CASSKRAETQYF
TRBD2 TRBJ2-7 TRBV10-3 . TGTGCCATCAGGCTAGCGGGAGGTGGTTACGAGCAGTACTTC CAIRLAGGGYEQYF
TRBD2 TRBJ2-7 TRBV5-4 . TGTGCCAGCAGCGCGTCGACTAGCGGGAGCTCCTACGAGCAGTACTTC CASSASTSGSSYEQYF
TRBD1 TRBJ2-7 TRBV27 . TGTGCCAGCAGTTTAACGGGGACAGGTCTAATTTCCGAGCAGTACTTC CASSLTGTGLISEQYF
. TRBJ2-7 TRBV11-2 . TGTGCCAGCAGCCTCTCGGATAGCGGCTACGAGCAGTACTTC CASSLSDSGYEQYF
TRBD1 TRBJ1-2 TRBV7-9 . TGTGCCACCCCGACAGGGGAGTTCTATGGCTACACCTTC CATPTGEFYGYTF
TRBD1 TRBJ1-5 TRBV30 . TGTGCCTGGAAGGCAGGGGGCGCGGGGCAGCCCCAGCATTTT CAWKAGGAGQPQHF
. TRBJ2-7 TRBV6-5 . TGTGCCAGCACCCCGGGGGGACAGGCCTCCTACGAGCAGTACTTC CASTPGGQASYEQYF
. TRBJ1-2 TRBV20-1 . TGCAGTGCTGGGCCGGGAGGCTACACCTTC CSAGPGGYTF
. TRBJ2-2 TRBV28 few TGTGCCAGCAGCCCTTGGGCGGCAGGGTACACCGGGGAGCTGTTTTTT CASSPWAAGYTGELFF
TRBD1 TRBJ1-2 TRBV6-6 . TGTGCCAGCAGAGATACAGGGGTAGACTATGGCTACACCTTC CASRDTGVDYGYTF
TRBD2 TRBJ2-1 TRBV27 . TGTGCCAGCAGTTTACCCCAAGCGGGAGGTGCGAGCTCCTACAATGAGCAGTTCTTC CASSLPQAGGASSYNEQFF
. TRBJ2-1 TRBV5-1 . TGCGCCAGCAGTTACCACGAGAGGGATCTTTACAATGAGCAGTTCTTC CASSYHERDLYNEQFF
. TRBJ2-3 TRBV10-3 once TGTGCCACCGGGGGAGAGGCAGATACGCAGTATTTT CATGGEADTQYF
TRBD1 TRBJ2-7 TRBV6-1 . TGTGCCAGCAGTGTAGGACAGGGAGATAACTCCTACGAGCAGTACTTC CASSVGQGDNSYEQYF
TRBD2 TRBJ2-1 TRBV27 . TGTGCCAGCAGCCCACGGCCTCCGGGGCTGCCTAGCGGGAGGGCCAATGAGCAGTTCTTC CASSPRPPGLPSGRANEQFF
TRBD1 TRBJ2-7 TRBV19 . TGTGCCAGTAGTCCCCGGGCGAGACAGGGCCAGAACGAGCAGTACTTC CASSPRARQGQNEQYF
TRBD2 TRBJ2-3 TRBV7-2 . TGTGCCAGCAGCTCCGAGCGGGAGGGTAGCACAGATACGCAGTATTTT CASSSEREGSTDTQYF
. TRBJ1-5 TRBV6-1 few TGTGCCAGCAGTGAATCGGTGAGGGATAGCAATCAGCCCCAGCATTTT CASSESVRDSNQPQHF
. TRBJ1-5 TRBV19 . TGTGCCAGCACTCGTCGGACAGCCCGGAATCAGCCCCAGCATTTT CASTRRTARNQPQHF
. TRBJ2-6 TRBV7-6 . TGTGCCAGCAGCTCAGAGGCGGTTGGGGCCAACGTCCTGACTTTC CASSSEAVGANVLTF
. TRBJ2-1 TRBV15 . TGTGCCACCAGCAGATATGATAGCGGCTCCTACAATGAGCAGTTCTTC CATSRYDSGSYNEQFF
TRBD1 TRBJ1-5 TRBV7-9 . TGTGCCAGCAGCTTATGGGACAGCCATAGCAATCAGCCCCAGCATTTT CASSLWDSHSNQPQHF
TRBD2 TRBJ2-7 TRBV7-2 . TGTGCCAGCAGCTTAACAGCGGGACTACACGAACCCTTCACCTACGAGCAGTACTTC CASSLTAGLHEPFTYEQYF
. TRBJ1-2 TRBV6-4 . TGTGCCAGCAGTGAGGAACGGGAGGGAAAATATGGCTACACCTTC CASSEEREGKYGYTF
TRBD1 TRBJ2-1 TRBV30 few TGTGCCTGGAGTGGTCGCGGGACAGGGGATACTCCCTCCTACAATGAGCAGTTCTTC CAWSGRGTGDTPSYNEQFF
. TRBJ2-2 TRBV7-2 . TGTGCCAGCAGCTTAGTACAGAACACCGGGGAGCTGTTTTTT CASSLVQNTGELFF
. TRBJ2-7 TRBV7-2 once TGTGCCAGCAGCTCCCCGGTTAGCGGAGTGAGGGGGCCCTACGAGCAGTACTTC CASSSPVSGVRGPYEQYF
TRBD1 TRBJ1-2 TRBV30 . TGTGCCTGGAATAGACGGACAGGGGAGGATGGCTACACCTTC CAWNRRTGEDGYTF
. TRBJ2-6 TRBV2 . TGTGCCACCCAGGTTGGTCCCGGGGCCAACGTCCTGACTTTC CATQVGPGANVLTF
. TRBJ2-7 TRBV15 . TGTGCCACCAGCAGAGATCGGAACAGGCAGGAAATCTACGAGCAGTACTTC CATSRDRNRQEIYEQYF
. TRBJ2-7 TRBV11-2 . TGTGCCAGCAGCTTAGTGGCCCAGAGGAGCTCCTACGAGCAGTACTTC CASSLVAQRSSYEQYF
TRBD1 TRBJ1-5 TRBV10-3 . TGTGCCATCAGTACAGGGGGGCCGGGGCAGCCCCAGCATTTT CAISTGGPGQPQHF
TRBD2 TRBJ2-3 TRBV5-5 few TGTGCCAGCAGCCAACTGAAACTAGCGACAAACACAGATACGCAGTATTTT CASSQLKLATNTDTQYF